Listed here are 25 T cell receptor beta chains from one sample, sequenced in a study of CD8+CD57+ T cells in acquired aplastic anemia. Selection for sequencing was limited to patients who had shown CD8+CD57+ cell expansion by flow cytometry. Genomic DNA served as template for TCR beta VDJ and CDR3 profiling. MiXCR, run by TCRdb on the reads, gives a single entry per CDR3 protein. The data contain around 220,000 distinct CDR3 sequences, about half of them seen just once; the ten biggest clones take up just under 20%. The sequenced sample consisted of sorted CD4+, CD8+, or CD8+CD57+ T cells (not recorded which) from PBMCs. The source of these receptors is a human donor with aplastic anemia.

This clonotype appeared many times. The V and J genes are TRBV7-9 and TRBJ1-2; possible D gene TRBD1, 6 bases. Trimming shortened V by 5 bases and J by 5 bases, and 15 bases separated the two germline ends. This CDR3 region has 14 residues. Germline lookup yields CDR1 SEHNR and CDR2 FQNEAQ (reference sequence). CDR3 DNA sequence: TGTGCCAGCAGCCGGGACACCTCGGCGTATGGCTACACCTTC. It codes for CASSRDTSAYGYTF. The complete variable domain, with remaining parts taken from reference TRBV7-9 and TRBJ1-2, reads DTGVSQNPRHKITKRGQNVTFRCDPISEHNRLYWYRQTLGQGPEFLTYFQNEAQLEKSRLLSDRFSAERPKGSFSTLEIQRTEQGDSAMYLCASSRDTSAYGYTFGSGTRLTVV.

This clonotype was recorded many times. V gene TRBV5-5 combines with J gene TRBJ1-2, with D unresolved. Germline V gene lookup returns CDR1 SGHKS and CDR2 YYEKEE (reference sequence). The CDR3 contains 15 residues. V was shortened by 0 bases and J by 0 bases, with 9 bases between the two germline ends. The CDR3 region has the DNA TGTGCCAGCAGCTTGGCCGCAGGAGCTAACTATGGCTACACCTTC. Amino acid sequence: CASSLAAGANYGYTF.

The chain couples TRBV29-1 to TRBJ1-5, with 10 bases aligning to TRBD1. J was trimmed by 2 bases and V by 4 bases; bases with no gene match: 8. This CDR3 contains 16 residues. Germline-derived CDR1 and CDR2 are SQVTM and ANQGSEA. The CDR3 region is CSVVGTGEWGNQPQHF. The CDR3 bases are TGCAGCGTTGTGGGGACAGGGGAATGGGGCAATCAGCCCCAGCATTTT. The full variable domain, in which reference TRBV29-1 and TRBJ1-5 provide the parts outside the CDR3, is SAVISQKPSRDICQRGTSLTIQCQVDSQVTMMFWYRQQPGQSLTLIATANQGSEATYESGFVIDKFPISRPNLTFSTLTVSNMSPEDSSIYLCSVVGTGEWGNQPQHFGDGTRLSIL.

V and J are TRBV7-2 and TRBJ2-1; TRBD1 aligns across 8 bases. CDR1 is SGHTA and CDR2 is FQGNSA in the germline V gene. Trimming cost V 5 bases and J 1 base; bases outside gene matches: 7. This CDR3 is built from 16 residues. CDR3 region: CASSPTDRGSYNEQFF. The CDR3 DNA is TGTGCCAGCAGCCCGACTGACAGGGGATCCTACAATGAGCAGTTCTTC.

This clonotype was detected many times. V and J are TRBV3-1 and TRBJ1-6; a weak D match, TRBD1 (6 bases). The CDR3 is 14 amino acids. The germline V gene encodes CDR1 LGHDT and CDR2 YNNKEL (reference sequence). Between the trimmed V and J ends, which lost 6 bases and 4 bases, there was a span of 10 bases. This chain's CDR3 is CASSDRPYNSPLHF. The CDR3 coding sequence is TGTGCCAGCAGTGACAGGCCTTATAATTCACCCCTCCACTTT. The whole variable domain, remainder taken from reference TRBV3-1 and TRBJ1-6, is DTAVSQTPKYLVTQMGNDKSIKCEQNLGHDTMYWYKQDSKKFLKIMFSYNNKELIINETVPNRFSPKSPDKAHLNLHINSLELGDSAVYFCASSDRPYNSPLHFGNGTRLTVT.

For the CDR3, the DNA is TGTGCCAGCAGCCCCCATAGTGGAACCGGGGAGCTGTACGAGCAGTACTTC. Amino acid sequence: CASSPHSGTGELYEQYF. The chain combines TRBV7-9 with TRBJ2-7, with D maybe TRBD2 (5 bases). Trimming stripped 5 bases from V and 4 bases from J, with 24 bases between. The germline CDR1 and CDR2 sequences are SEHNR and FQNEAQ (reference sequence). The CDR3 loop spans 17 amino acids.

This chain links TRBV7-6 with TRBJ1-6, with a possible D match to TRBD1 (6 bases). Germline-derived CDR1 and CDR2 are SGHVS and FNYEAQ. V lost 0 bases and J 8 bases, leaving 11 bases between the germline ends. This CDR3 is 15 amino acids long. CDR3 sequence (DNA): TGTGCCAGCAGCTTAGCCGGGGGCAGTGATTCACCCCTCCACTTT. Residues: CASSLAGGSDSPLHF.

Ten or more counts support this clonotype. The chain recombines TRBV19 with TRBJ2-7; possible D gene TRBD1, 5 bases. The germline CDR1 and CDR2 sequences are LNHDA and SQIVND (reference sequence). Trimming shortened V by 5 bases and J by 2 bases, and 22 bases separated the two germline ends. This CDR3 comprises 17 residues. The CDR3 DNA follows: TGTGCCAGTAGTCCCCCCCGGCCGGACACGCTTGCCTACGAGCAGTACTTC. Amino acids: CASSPPRPDTLAYEQYF. Together with reference TRBV19 and TRBJ2-7, the CDR3 gives the full variable domain: DGGITQSPKYLFRKEGQNVTLSCEQNLNHDAMYWYRQDPGQGLRLIYYSQIVNDFQKGDIAEGYSVSREKKESFPLTVTSAQKNPTAFYLCASSPPRPDTLAYEQYFGPGTRLTVT.

This clonotype was picked up a small number of times. CDR3 DNA sequence: TGCGCCAGCAGCAGCCAGGGACAGCGAGTCTACGAGCAGTACTTC. This encodes CASSSQGQRVYEQYF. This chain joins TRBV5-1 and TRBJ2-7, with 7 bases identical to TRBD1. Trimming at V came to 4 bases and at J to 3 bases, leaving 10 bases not matched to a gene. CDR1 is SGHRS and CDR2 is YFSETQ in the germline V gene. CDR3 length equals 15 residues.

This chain joins TRBV29-1 and TRBJ1-2, with D tentatively TRBD1 (5 bases). Germline values: CDR1 SQVTM, CDR2 ANQGSEA. V shed 6 bases and J shed 4 bases, with 12 bases lying between them. CDR3 length: 12 amino acids. The CDR3 protein is CSVEHGAYGYTF. CDR3 DNA sequence: TGCAGCGTCGAGCACGGGGCCTATGGCTACACCTTC.

This chain links TRBV29-1 with TRBJ2-7; D remains ambiguous. V gave up 0 bases and J gave up 1 base, with 7 bases separating them. Germline loops: CDR1 SQVTM, CDR2 ANQGSEA. The CDR3 extends over 13 amino acids. For the CDR3, the DNA is TGCAGCGTTGAAGATCACAGATCCTACGAGCAGTACTTC. Its protein is CSVEDHRSYEQYF.

This clonotype has only a few counts. The chain is built from TRBV2 and TRBJ2-4, with a possible D match to TRBD2 (6 bases). V lost 5 bases, J lost 4 bases, and 21 bases lay in between. This CDR3 contains 17 residues. Germline CDR1 SNHLY, CDR2 FYNNEI. The CDR3 DNA is TGTGCCAGCAGTAAGGGTGTTATCGGGGGAGGTAAAAACATTCAGTACTTC. Its translation: CASSKGVIGGGKNIQYF. Complete variable domain (other parts from reference TRBV2 and TRBJ2-4): EPEVTQTPSHQVTQMGQEVILRCVPISNHLYFYWYRQILGQKVEFLVSFYNNEISEKSEIFDDQFSVERPDGSNFTLKIRSTKLEDSAMYFCASSKGVIGGGKNIQYFGAGTRLSVL.

This clonotype has more than one count but fewer than ten. This chain connects TRBV7-3 to TRBJ2-3; 13 bases match TRBD2. V lost 1 base to trimming and J lost 4 bases; unmatched junction nucleotides: 2. This CDR3 is 16 amino acids long. The V gene's germline CDR1 is SGHTA and CDR2 FQGTGA. The CDR3 spells CASSLRLAGGPDTQYF. The CDR3 nucleotides are TGTGCCAGCAGCTTAAGACTAGCGGGGGGCCCAGATACGCAGTATTTT.

The gene calls are TRBV24-1 and TRBJ1-2, with D perhaps TRBD1 (5 bases). Trimming cost V 4 bases and J 2 bases, with 16 bases left between them. The CDR3 runs 16 residues. Germline lookup yields CDR1 KGHDR and CDR2 SFDVKD. In nucleotides, the CDR3 is TGTGCCACCAGTGACCCCCGGGCCAGGGCGAACTATGGCTACACCTTC. Encoded protein: CATSDPRARANYGYTF.

As to this clonotype: The junction and the germline gene differ at one end; a read error may be behind it. The chain combines TRBV24-1 with TRBJ2-3; 7 positions agree with TRBD2. The CDR3 covers 14 residues. CDR1 KGHDR and CDR2 SFDVKD come from the germline V gene. This CDR3 is CASSDKGRGDTQYF. CDR3 coding DNA: TGTGCCAGCAGTGATAAAGGGAGGGGAGATACGCAGTATTTT.

This clonotype has ten or more counts. This chain links TRBV7-9 with TRBJ2-5; no definite D call. CDR3 length: 14 amino acids. With 1 base removed from V and 5 bases from J, the gap between germline ends came to 11 bases. CDR1 is SEHNR and CDR2 is FQNEAQ in the germline V gene (reference sequence). The CDR3, as DNA: TGTGCCAGCAGCTTAGGAGGCGGTCGGGAGACCCAGTACTTC. Residues: CASSLGGGRETQYF.

Ten or more counts support this clonotype. The chain is built from TRBV12-3 or TRBV12-4 and TRBJ1-2; D ambiguous. Trimming removed 2 bases from V and 3 bases from J, with 4 bases in between. The CDR3 totals 12 residues. The CDR3 region is CASSLTHYGYTF. The CDR3 DNA reads as TGTGCCAGCAGTTTAACCCACTATGGCTACACCTTC.

This chain connects TRBV10-2 to TRBJ1-5; 9 positions match TRBD1. V shed 10 bases and J 2 bases; nucleotides not matched to a gene: 3. Germline lookup yields CDR1 WSHSY and CDR2 SAAADI. CDR3 length equals 13 residues. The CDR3: CATRTGGNQPQHF. The DNA of the CDR3 is TGCGCCACCAGGACAGGGGGCAATCAGCCCCAGCATTTT.

This clonotype appeared many times. The V gene is TRBV5-1, the J gene TRBJ1-2; 8 bases fit TRBD1. The V gene's germline CDR1 is SGHRS and CDR2 YFSETQ. The junction had 7 bases not matched to a gene; V was cut back by 4 bases and J by 2 bases. CDR3 length: 15 residues. CDR3: CASSPPGQENYGYTF. The CDR3 region has the DNA TGCGCCAGCAGCCCGCCGGGACAGGAGAACTATGGCTACACCTTC.

This clonotype was counted many times. V and J are TRBV5-1 and TRBJ1-2; D possibly corresponds to TRBD1 (5 bases). V was cut by 0 bases and J by 0 bases, with 9 bases left in between. The germline CDR1 and CDR2 sequences are SGHRS and YFSETQ. This CDR3 is built from 15 residues. This chain's CDR3 is CASSLAQGANYGYTF. In nucleotides, the CDR3 is TGCGCCAGCAGCTTGGCGCAGGGAGCTAACTATGGCTACACCTTC.

This clonotype was seen more than once but under ten times. This chain joins TRBV6-5 and TRBJ1-2; D not resolved. The germline CDR1 and CDR2 sequences are MNHEY and SVGAGI. The length of the CDR3 is 10 residues. V was shortened by 3 bases and J by 7 bases, with 3 bases between the two germline ends. The CDR3 nucleotides are TGTGCCAGCAGTTATGGTGGCTACACCTTC. This codes for CASSYGGYTF.

The chain links TRBV25-1 to TRBJ2-5; a possible D gene is TRBD1 (6 bases). The better agreement between TRBJ2-1 and the DNA end casts doubt on the J call. The CDR3 extends over 14 amino acids. Germline V gives CDR1 MGHDK, CDR2 SYGVNS. This CDR3 reads CASTGSTGREYQFF. For the CDR3, the DNA is TGTGCCAGCACGGGGAGCACAGGGCGAGAATACCAGTTCTTC.

CDR3 in DNA: TGTGCCAGCAGCGGCAATAGCGGGGGGTTTGCAGATACGCAGTATTTT. Translated: CASSGNSGGFADTQYF. This rearrangement joins TRBV7-2 to TRBJ2-3; 10 nucleotides line up with TRBD2. Germline assignment: CDR1 SGHTA and CDR2 FQGNSA. The CDR3 has 16 amino acids. Trimming cost V 5 bases and J 4 bases; bases outside gene matches: 9. Full variable domain (remainder filled in from reference TRBV7-2 and TRBJ2-3): GAGVSQSPSNKVTEKGKDVELRCDPISGHTALYWYRQSLGQGLEFLIYFQGNSAPDKSGLPSDRFSAERTGGSVSTLTIQRTQQEDSAVYLCASSGNSGGFADTQYFGPGTRLTVL.

This clonotype was counted ten times or more. The rearrangement joins TRBV6-5 to TRBJ1-6; D is ambiguous. The V end was cut by 5 bases, the J end by 3 bases, with 8 bases between. Germline assignment: CDR1 MNHEY and CDR2 SVGAGI. The CDR3 is 14 amino acids. Here the CDR3 DNA reads TGTGCCAGCAGTGGGGAGGACTATAATTCACCCCTCCACTTT. Translation gives CASSGEDYNSPLHF.

The V and J genes are TRBV7-3 and TRBJ2-2, with a possible D match to TRBD1 (5 bases). This CDR3 contains 16 residues. The V end was cut by 2 bases, the J end by 0 bases, with 10 bases between. Germline-derived CDR1 and CDR2 are SGHTA and FQGTGA. The CDR3 region is CASSLGAYSNTGELFF. The CDR3 nucleotides read TGTGCCAGCAGCTTAGGGGCTTACTCGAACACCGGGGAGCTGTTTTTT.